The entry below gives a single T cell receptor (beta chain) sequence along with its context. What it binds is not known. Germline assignment: CDR1 LGHDT and CDR2 YNNKEL (reference sequence). The CDR3 has 17 residues. This record belongs to a study of monozygotic twins with inflammatory bowel disease. Broader study findings: People with IBD had fewer clonotypes in common with others than healthy twins did, especially with disease activity.

TCRdb re-called the 5' RACE reads and catalogs CDR3 proteins one per entry, DNA excluded. Recorded for this sample: 150,000 to 200,000 distinct CDR3 sequences. The gene calls are TRBV3-1 and TRBJ2-7; lacking DNA, the TRBD2 call made by TCRdb goes unchecked. This TCR was sampled from a human donor with ulcerative colitis or Crohn's disease, or a healthy co-twin of an affected twin (not recorded which). Material for sequencing was blood. CDR3 residues: CASSHMMGLAGAYEQYF.